This TCR beta chain came from a study of shared clonotypes between healthy human individuals. The study, taken as a whole, reports: An expected dependence of interdonor clonotype sharing on sequencing depth was noted.

Replicate PCRs were loaded with around 0.3 ug DNA from unsorted PBMC, about 30,000 T cell genomes. Sequencing used immunoSEQ multiplex PCR; TCRdb keeps in-frame clones, though not all of them. Of about 480,000 clones listed, 60% to 80% are singletons. There were no recent acute infections or vaccinations among the donors, who were healthy HIV-negative adults. Germline loops: CDR1 SSHAT, CDR2 FNYEAQ (reference sequence). This CDR3 spans 16 amino acids. With regard to this clone: Its antigen remains unknown. The junction departs from germline at one end; a sequencing error may be responsible.

The chain is built from TRBV7-7 and TRBJ2-3; 13 bases agree with TRBD2. Sequences were obtained from PBMCs. The receptor was isolated from a woman aged 40 to 50 in good health. Some clones in this sample may be carry-over from other donors' samples. This CDR3 reads CASSSGLAGAADTQYF. CDR3 DNA: TGTGCTAGCAGCTCCGGACTAGCGGGAGCGGCAGATACGCAGTATTTT.